The rows below give T cell receptor beta chains drawn from one sample of a study of blood T cell repertoires in COVID-19. Assay used: immunoSEQ multiplex PCR; TCRdb lists only in-frame clones, some missing. The repertoire includes some 150,000 clones, around 86% of them detected once, and roughly 3.4% sits in the top ten. Sequencing was carried out using peripheral blood. The receptors shown here come from a man aged 65 to 79 with acute or convalescent COVID-19. The CDR3 runs from the conserved cysteine through the conserved F or W. D genes are given only for firm matches. Some rows have no size entry. The others give once, few or many, or a class for an expanded clone.

>13|TRBD2|NA|TRBV28|TRBJ2-3
TGTGCCAGCAGTTTGGGACTAGGAAATACGCAGTATTTT
CASSLGLGNTQYF
>18|NA|NA|TRBV6-4|TRBJ2-4
TGTGCCAGCAGTGACTCGAGTCCCGCAGGATTAGCCAAAAACATTCAGTACTTC
CASSDSSPAGLAKNIQYF
>15|NA|NA|TRBV7-9|TRBJ1-5
TGTGCCAGCAGCTTAAATTTGGGAGTGGGAGAACCCCAGCATTTT
CASSLNLGVGEPQHF
>14|TRBD1|NA|TRBV28|TRBJ1-2
TGTGCCAGCAGTTGGACAGGGTTAGGGTATGGCTACACCTTC
CASSWTGLGYGYTF
>15|TRBD1|once|TRBV5-4|TRBJ1-1
TGTGCCAGCAGCTCAAACAGGGGGCGCGTGGCTGAAGCTTTCTTT
CASSSNRGRVAEAFF
>17|TRBD2|NA|TRBV5-6|TRBJ2-2
TGTGCCAGCAGCCGGCTAGCGGGAGGGCTAGTCACCGGGGAGCTGTTTTTT
CASSRLAGGLVTGELFF
>14|NA|NA|TRBV7-3|TRBJ1-1
TGTGCCAGCAGCTTAAGGGCCGGGAACTCTGAAGCTTTCTTT
CASSLRAGNSEAFF
>18|TRBD2|few|TRBV5-1|TRBJ2-2
TGCGCCAGCAGCTCGGACGGGACTAGCGGGAGGCAAACCGGGGAGCTGTTTTTT
CASSSDGTSGRQTGELFF
>14|TRBD2|NA|TRBV6-5|TRBJ2-1
TGTGCCAGCAGCCCGCGGGAGGGTAACAATGAGCAGTTCTTC
CASSPREGNNEQFF
>15|TRBD1|NA|TRBV28|TRBJ1-2
TGTGCCAGCAGTCCTTCCGGGACAGGGGGCCTCGGCTACACCTTC
CASSPSGTGGLGYTF
>17|TRBD2|NA|TRBV20-1|TRBJ2-7
TGCAGTGCTAGTGGGGACTCCGGGACTAGCGTTTCCTACGAGCAGTACTTC
CSASGDSGTSVSYEQYF
>17|TRBD2|NA|TRBV9|TRBJ2-1
TGTGCCAGCAGCGTAGGAGGAAGAGGGAGGGTGGGGAATGAGCAGTTCTTC
CASSVGGRGRVGNEQFF
>16|TRBD2|NA|TRBV10-3|TRBJ2-1
TGTGCCATCAGAGGACTAGCGGAAAGCTCCTACAATGAGCAGTTCTTC
CAIRGLAESSYNEQFF
>14|TRBD2|few|TRBV19|TRBJ2-7
TGTGCCAGTAGCACGGGACTAGCGAGATACGAGCAGTACTTC
CASSTGLARYEQYF
>18|TRBD1|NA|TRBV5-1|TRBJ1-3
TGCGCCAGCAGCTTGGGGGGGACAGGACTAACCTCTGGAAACACCATATATTTT
CASSLGGTGLTSGNTIYF
>15|TRBD1|NA|TRBV18|TRBJ1-1
TGTGCCAGCTCACCTGGCAGGGGGAGGAACACTGAAGCTTTCTTT
CASSPGRGRNTEAFF